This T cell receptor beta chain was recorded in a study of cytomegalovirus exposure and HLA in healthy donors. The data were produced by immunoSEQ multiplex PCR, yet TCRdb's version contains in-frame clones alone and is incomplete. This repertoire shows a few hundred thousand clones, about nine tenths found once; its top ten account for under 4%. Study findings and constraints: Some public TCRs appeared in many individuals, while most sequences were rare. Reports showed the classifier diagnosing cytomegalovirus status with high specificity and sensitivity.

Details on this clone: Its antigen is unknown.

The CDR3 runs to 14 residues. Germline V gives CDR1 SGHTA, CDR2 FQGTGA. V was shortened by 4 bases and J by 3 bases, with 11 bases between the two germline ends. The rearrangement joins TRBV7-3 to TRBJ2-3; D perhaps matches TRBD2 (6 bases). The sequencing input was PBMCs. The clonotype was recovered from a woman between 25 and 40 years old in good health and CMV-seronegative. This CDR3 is CASSSSGVTDTQYF. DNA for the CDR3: TGTGCCAGCAGCTCCTCGGGAGTTACAGATACGCAGTATTTT.